These 25 T cell receptor beta chains share one sample of origin, sequenced in a study of T cells after yellow fever vaccination. TCRdb reprocessed the 5' RACE reads with MiXCR, giving one entry per CDR3 protein. The table has hundreds of thousands of distinct CDR3 sequences, under 15% seen once. The sample in question was CD4+ T cells sorted from PBMCs, obtained 15 days after the yellow fever booster vaccination. The origin of the receptors is a young man who received the YFV17D yellow fever vaccine.

This clonotype occurred a few times. The chain recombines TRBV9 with TRBJ2-5, with D maybe TRBD2 (6 bases). Looked up from germline, CDR1 is SGDLS and CDR2 is YYNGEE. This CDR3 has 15 amino acids. The ends were cut back, 0 bases at V and 6 bases at J, with 15 bases in the middle. CDR3 coding DNA: TGTGCCAGCAGCGTAGGGGGGGATGGAGGGCAGACCCAGTACTTC. The encoded protein is CASSVGGDGGQTQYF.

The chain carries TRBV5-1 and TRBJ2-7; 7 bases agree with TRBD1. Trimming removed 2 bases from V and 2 bases from J; junction bases left unmatched: 7. CDR1 and CDR2 (germline): SGHRS, YFSETQ. The CDR3 loop spans 15 amino acids. The CDR3 spells CASSFVGTVTYEQYF. In nucleotides, the CDR3 is TGCGCCAGCAGCTTTGTCGGGACAGTCACCTACGAGCAGTACTTC.

This clonotype was counted a few times. The V gene is TRBV10-2, the J gene TRBJ1-6; weak D call: TRBD1 (5 bases). Germline CDR1 and CDR2: WSHSY and SAAADI. The germline V and J ends were trimmed by 5 bases and 11 bases, with 16 bases remaining between them. CDR3 length: 14 amino acids. The CDR3 spells CASSRDWEGAPLHF. The CDR3 DNA follows: TGCGCCAGCAGTCGGGACTGGGAAGGGGCACCCCTCCACTTT.

This clonotype has only a few counts. The chain recombines TRBV5-4 with TRBJ1-3; unclear D gene. The CDR3 totals 13 residues. V was pared by 4 bases and J by 4 bases, with 9 bases between. The V gene's germline CDR1 is SGHNT and CDR2 YYREEE (reference sequence). The CDR3, as DNA: TGTGCCAGCAGCGGCCCACAGGGAAACACCATATATTTT. It yields the protein CASSGPQGNTIYF.

This clonotype was counted at least ten times. One junction end does not reproduce the germline sequence, and a read error may be involved. This sequence joins TRBV5-1 and TRBJ2-5, with TRBD1 identical over 7 bases. Germline V gene lookup returns CDR1 SGHRS and CDR2 YFSETQ. The CDR3 consists of 13 residues. The CDR3 DNA reads TGTGCCAGCAGCTCGTTGGGACAGGAGACCCAGTACTTC. This gives the protein CASSSLGQETQYF.

This clonotype was observed a few times. The V call is TRBV30, the J call TRBJ1-1; D gene ambiguous. The CDR3 sequence is 13 residues long. The V gene's germline CDR1 is GTSNPN and CDR2 SVGIG (reference sequence). V was cut by 2 bases and J by 1 base, with 8 bases left in between. The CDR3 sequence: CAWSSDSNTEAFF. The CDR3 DNA is TGTGCCTGGAGTTCAGATTCGAACACTGAAGCTTTCTTT. Together with reference TRBV30 and TRBJ1-1, the CDR3 gives the full variable domain: SQTIHQWPATLVQPVGSPLSLECTVEGTSNPNLYWYRQAAGRGLQLLFYSVGIGQISSEVPQNLSASRPQDRQFILSSKKLLLSDSGFYLCAWSSDSNTEAFFGQGTRLTVV.

Only a few counts were recorded for this clonotype. The chain employs TRBV9 and TRBJ2-5; 11 nucleotides line up with TRBD2. The J segment lost 3 bases and the V segment lost 4 bases, leaving 5 bases of the junction unmatched. Germline assignment: CDR1 SGDLS and CDR2 YYNGEE. CDR3 size: 15 residues. The CDR3 here is CASSTGTSGKETQYF. DNA of the CDR3: TGTGCCAGCAGCACCGGGACTAGCGGTAAAGAGACCCAGTACTTC.

This clonotype was seen more than once but under ten times. The chain joins TRBV29-1 to TRBJ2-5, with TRBD1 matching over 10 bases. V dropped 4 bases and J dropped 3; count of bases not matched to a gene: 2. Germline CDR1 reads SQVTM; CDR2 reads ANQGSEA. The CDR3 has 13 amino acids. The CDR3 sequence is CSVGGQGKETQYF. The CDR3 nucleotides are TGCAGCGTTGGGGGACAGGGGAAAGAGACCCAGTACTTC. The complete variable domain, with remaining parts taken from reference TRBV29-1 and TRBJ2-5, reads SAVISQKPSRDICQRGTSLTIQCQVDSQVTMMFWYRQQPGQSLTLIATANQGSEATYESGFVIDKFPISRPNLTFSTLTVSNMSPEDSSIYLCSVGGQGKETQYFGPGTRLLVL.

A few counts support this clonotype. The rearrangement joins TRBV7-8 to TRBJ2-7; a weak D match, TRBD1 (6 bases). This CDR3 has 12 amino acids. Germline lookup yields CDR1 SGHVS and CDR2 FQNEAQ. Trimming pared 3 bases from V and 7 bases from J, leaving 10 bases between. The CDR3 region is CASSFRGGEQYV. CDR3 nucleotides: TGTGCCAGCAGCTTCAGGGGTGGAGAGCAGTACGTC.

This sequence joins TRBV19 and TRBJ2-3, with D possibly being TRBD2 (7 bases). Between the trimmed V and J ends, which lost 1 base and 3 bases, there was a span of 14 bases. Germline V gene lookup returns CDR1 LNHDA and CDR2 SQIVND (reference sequence). The CDR3 is 16 amino acids. The CDR3 loop reads CASSIVAGARTDTQYF. CDR3 DNA sequence: TGTGCCAGTAGTATAGTGGCGGGGGCGAGAACAGATACGCAGTATTTT.

V is TRBV25-1 and J is TRBJ2-3, with TRBD2 matching 7 bases. The junction had 11 bases not matched to a gene; V was cut back by 4 bases and J by 4 bases. The CDR3 runs to 16 residues. Germline V gene lookup returns CDR1 MGHDK and CDR2 SYGVNS. CDR3 bases: TGTGCCAGCAGTGTAGCGGGTCGGACCGGAGCAGATACGCAGTATTTT. Its translation: CASSVAGRTGADTQYF.

This rearrangement joins TRBV7-9 to TRBJ2-3; D is perhaps TRBD2 (6 bases). Germline values: CDR1 SEHNR, CDR2 FQNEAQ (reference sequence). Trimming took off 5 bases at V and 0 bases at J, with 15 bases between the two ends. The CDR3 is 16 residues long. The CDR3 loop reads CASSVDGTFSTDTQYF. The DNA of the CDR3 is TGTGCCAGCAGCGTGGACGGGACTTTTAGCACAGATACGCAGTATTTT.

V usage is TRBV6-6 and J usage is TRBJ1-5; 8 nucleotides line up with TRBD1. This CDR3 comprises 13 residues. Germline V CDR1 and CDR2: MNHNY, SVGAGI (reference sequence). The ends lost 8 bases at V and 7 bases at J; junction bases unmatched: 7. For the CDR3, the DNA is TGTGCCAGCGGGCAGGGGGCGAGGCAGCCCCAGCATTTT. It translates to CASGQGARQPQHF.

This clonotype was seen more than once but under ten times. The chain combines TRBV5-1 with TRBJ2-1; possibly TRBD1 or TRBD2 for D (5 bases each). Germline values: CDR1 SGHRS, CDR2 YFSETQ. Trimming removed 4 bases at V and 10 bases at J, with 21 bases between. CDR3 length equals 15 residues. The CDR3 region has the DNA TGCGCCAGCAGCATATCCCCGGGACCGCGACTCGAGCAGTTCTTC. Translating gives CASSISPGPRLEQFF.

This clonotype was counted only a few times. The chain uses TRBV20-1 and TRBJ1-1; D is possibly TRBD1 (6 bases). V lost 0 bases and J lost 1, with 12 bases in between. There are 15 residues in the CDR3. Germline CDR1 DFQATT, CDR2 SNEGSKA (reference sequence). For the CDR3, the DNA is TGCAGTGCTAGAGATTCACAGGGAGGGAACACTGAAGCTTTCTTT. Translated, it gives CSARDSQGGNTEAFF.

This clonotype has a handful of counts. The gene calls are TRBV5-1 and TRBJ1-6; D remains unclear. Germline CDR1 reads SGHRS; CDR2 reads YFSETQ. This CDR3 comprises 15 residues. The ends were cut back, 0 bases at V and 3 bases at J, with 7 bases in the middle. The CDR3 region is CASSLEQIYNSPLHF. The CDR3 DNA follows: TGCGCCAGCAGCTTGGAACAGATCTATAATTCACCCCTCCACTTT.

This clonotype was recorded a few times. The chain carries TRBV9 and TRBJ1-5; D remains ambiguous. V dropped 4 bases and J dropped 3 bases, with 8 bases sitting between them. The CDR3 covers 13 residues. Germline V gene sequence: CDR1 SGDLS, CDR2 YYNGEE. In DNA, the CDR3 is TGTGCCAGCAGCCGGGGAAACAATCAGCCCCAGCATTTT. Translation: CASSRGNNQPQHF.

The table lists this clonotype with many counts. The chain couples TRBV4-3 to TRBJ1-1; the D is unclear. This CDR3 region has 14 residues. The germline V and J ends were trimmed by 4 bases and 1 base, with 10 bases remaining between them. The germline gives CDR1 LGHNA, CDR2 YSLEER. CDR3 protein: CASSRHTSNTEAFF. CDR3 sequence (DNA): TGCGCCAGCAGCCGCCATACTTCGAACACTGAAGCTTTCTTT.

The table lists this clonotype with a few counts. V is TRBV28 and J is TRBJ1-2, with TRBD1 identical over 7 bases. The length of the CDR3 is 15 residues. The germline CDR1 and CDR2 sequences are MDHEN and SYDVKM. With V trimmed by 5 bases and J by 3 bases, 9 bases remained unmatched. CDR3 amino acids: CASSRPRTGDYGYTF. The CDR3 region has the DNA TGTGCCAGCAGTCGTCCACGCACAGGGGACTATGGCTACACCTTC.

Only a few counts were recorded for this clonotype. The rearrangement joins TRBV11-2 to TRBJ2-3; 8 positions agree with TRBD2. CDR1 and CDR2 (germline): SGHAT, FQNNGV. The CDR3 has 15 residues. Trimming took 3 bases from V and 5 from J; bases not matched to a gene: 7. The CDR3, as DNA: TGTGCCAGCAGCTTTGCGGGGGGCCTGGGAGATACGCAGTATTTT. Amino acid sequence: CASSFAGGLGDTQYF.

The V call is TRBV6-5, the J call TRBJ2-3; D is unresolved. The CDR3 totals 13 residues. Germline assignment: CDR1 MNHEY and CDR2 SVGAGI. The V and J ends lost 6 bases and 4 bases respectively, with 11 bases between them. CDR3 loop: CASRSGQSDTQYF. DNA of the CDR3: TGTGCCAGCAGATCGGGTCAGTCAGATACGCAGTATTTT.

This rearrangement joins TRBV20-1 to TRBJ1-1; 7 positions match TRBD1. V lost 4 bases, J lost 1 base, and 12 bases stayed unmatched. Germline assignment: CDR1 DFQATT and CDR2 SNEGSKA (reference sequence). This CDR3 has 16 residues. The CDR3 reads CSATLRQGPSNTEAFF. The CDR3 coding sequence is TGCAGTGCTACTCTTCGACAGGGACCTTCGAACACTGAAGCTTTCTTT.

The gene calls are TRBV20-1 and TRBJ1-5; tentatively, D is TRBD1 (5 bases). The CDR3 is made up of 12 amino acids. Germline loops: CDR1 DFQATT, CDR2 SNEGSKA (reference sequence). V lost 4 bases to trimming and J lost 2 bases, with 6 bases between them. CDR3 sequence reads: CSAMGGNQPQHF. CDR3 nucleotide sequence: TGCAGTGCTATGGGGGGCAATCAGCCCCAGCATTTT.

This clonotype was detected many times. V gene TRBV3-1 combines with J gene TRBJ1-1, with 7 positions matching TRBD1. The CDR3 covers 15 residues. Germline V gene data show CDR1 as LGHDT and CDR2 as YNNKEL (reference sequence). J gave up 1 base and V 4 bases, and 6 bases lay outside the gene matches. The CDR3 sequence: CASSPTWTGNTEAFF. The CDR3 bases are TGTGCCAGCAGCCCAACCTGGACAGGGAACACTGAAGCTTTCTTT.

This clonotype has a handful of counts. The chain combines TRBV7-2 with TRBJ2-7; 10 nucleotides agree with TRBD2. The CDR3 covers 14 residues. The germline gives CDR1 SGHTA, CDR2 FQGNSA. V lost 5 bases, J lost 3 bases, and 4 bases stayed unmatched. CDR3 region: CASSKLAGSYEQYF. CDR3 sequence (DNA): TGTGCCAGCAGCAAACTAGCGGGGAGCTACGAGCAGTACTTC.